The present entry profiles one T cell receptor beta chain with its context. This sample was included in a study of cytomegalovirus exposure and HLA in healthy donors. The PCR had 60 Vbeta and 13 Jbeta primers. Method: immunoSEQ multiplex PCR; TCRdb's copy keeps in-frame clones and lacks some. The table includes about 94,000 clones, just under 80% detected once. This CDR3 spans 14 amino acids. Trimming pared 0 bases from V and 3 bases from J, leaving 9 bases between. Germline V gene lookup returns CDR1 SGHNT and CDR2 YYREEE (reference sequence). The receptor comes from a woman in her forties in good health and CMV-seronegative. The material sequenced was PBMCs. This chain uses TRBV5-4 with TRBJ1-1, with D perhaps TRBD1 (6 bases). CDR3 loop: CASSLAGADTEAFF. The CDR3 DNA sequence: TGTGCCAGCAGCTTGGCAGGGGCGGACACTGAAGCTTTCTTT.